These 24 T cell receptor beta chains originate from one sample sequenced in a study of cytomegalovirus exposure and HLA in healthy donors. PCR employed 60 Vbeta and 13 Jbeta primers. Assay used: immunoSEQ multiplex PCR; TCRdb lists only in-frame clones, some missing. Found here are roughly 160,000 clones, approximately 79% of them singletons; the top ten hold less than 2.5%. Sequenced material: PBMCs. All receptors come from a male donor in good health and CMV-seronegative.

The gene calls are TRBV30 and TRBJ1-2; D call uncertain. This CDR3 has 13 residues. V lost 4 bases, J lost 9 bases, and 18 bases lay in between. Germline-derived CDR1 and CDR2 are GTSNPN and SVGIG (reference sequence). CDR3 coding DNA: TGTGCCTGGAATGCGTATGAGAGTCTAAGCTACACCTTC. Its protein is CAWNAYESLSYTF.

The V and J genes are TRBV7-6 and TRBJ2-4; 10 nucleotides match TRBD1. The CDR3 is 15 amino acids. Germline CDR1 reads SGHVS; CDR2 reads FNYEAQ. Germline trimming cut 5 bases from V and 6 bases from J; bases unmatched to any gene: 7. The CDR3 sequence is CASSQTGGKTNIQYF. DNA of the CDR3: TGTGCCAGCAGCCAGACAGGGGGCAAAACAAACATTCAGTACTTC.

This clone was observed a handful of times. The CDR3 sequence: CASSPGRGGASEQFF. The CDR3 nucleotides are TGCGCCAGCAGCCCAGGCCGCGGGGGGGCGAGTGAGCAGTTCTTC. V usage is TRBV5-1 and J usage is TRBJ2-1, with 9 bases identical to TRBD2. CDR1 and CDR2 from the germline V gene are SGHRS and YFSETQ. CDR3 size: 15 residues. V shed 4 bases, J shed 9 bases, and the junction held 11 bases outside the gene matches.

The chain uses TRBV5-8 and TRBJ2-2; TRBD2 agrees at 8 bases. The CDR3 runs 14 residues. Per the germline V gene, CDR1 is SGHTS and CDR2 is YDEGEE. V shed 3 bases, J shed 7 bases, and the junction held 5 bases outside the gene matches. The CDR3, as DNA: TGTGCCAGCAGCTCCTACCTAGCGGGCGGGGAGCTGTTTTTT. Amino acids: CASSSYLAGGELFF.

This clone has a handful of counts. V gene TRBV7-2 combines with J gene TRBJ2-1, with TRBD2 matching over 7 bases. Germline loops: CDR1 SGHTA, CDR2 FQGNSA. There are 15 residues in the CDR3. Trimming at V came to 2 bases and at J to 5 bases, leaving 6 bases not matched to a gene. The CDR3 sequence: CASSLSGGFHNEQFF. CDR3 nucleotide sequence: TGTGCCAGCAGCTTATCGGGGGGTTTCCACAATGAGCAGTTCTTC.

CDR3 DNA: TGTGCCAGTAGTATCAGTTCTGGGGCCAACGTCCTGACTTTC. This encodes CASSISSGANVLTF. The rearrangement links TRBV19 to TRBJ2-6, with no clear D. Trimming removed 3 bases at V and 1 base at J, with 4 bases between. From germline, CDR1 is LNHDA and CDR2 SQIVND (reference sequence). This CDR3 is 14 amino acids long.

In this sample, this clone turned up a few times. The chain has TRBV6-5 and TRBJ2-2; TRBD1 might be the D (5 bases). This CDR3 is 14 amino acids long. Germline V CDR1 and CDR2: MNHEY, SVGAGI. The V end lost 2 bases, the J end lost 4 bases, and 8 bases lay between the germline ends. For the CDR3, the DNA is TGTGCCAGCAGTTACGACAGCACCACCGGGGAGCTGTTTTTT. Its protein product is CASSYDSTTGELFF.

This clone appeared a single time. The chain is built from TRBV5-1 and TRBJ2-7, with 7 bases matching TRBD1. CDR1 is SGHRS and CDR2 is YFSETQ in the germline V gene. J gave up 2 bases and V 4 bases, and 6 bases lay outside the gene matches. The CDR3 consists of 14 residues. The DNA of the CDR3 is TGCGCCAGCAGCACCGACGGGACAGCCTACGAGCAGTACTTC. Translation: CASSTDGTAYEQYF.

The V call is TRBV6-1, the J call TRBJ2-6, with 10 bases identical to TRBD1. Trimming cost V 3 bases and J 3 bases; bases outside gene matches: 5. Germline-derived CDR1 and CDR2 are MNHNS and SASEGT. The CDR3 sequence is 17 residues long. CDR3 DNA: TGTGCCAGCAGTGACCGGGACAGGGGATTTGGGGCCAACGTCCTGACTTTC. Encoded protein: CASSDRDRGFGANVLTF.

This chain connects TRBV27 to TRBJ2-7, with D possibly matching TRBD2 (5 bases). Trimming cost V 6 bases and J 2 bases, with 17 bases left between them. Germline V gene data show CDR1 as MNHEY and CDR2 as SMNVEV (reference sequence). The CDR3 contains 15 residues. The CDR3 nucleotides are TGTGCCAGCAGGGGGTTCGGGGATCTTGCCTACGAGCAGTACTTC. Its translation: CASRGFGDLAYEQYF.

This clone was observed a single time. CDR3 protein: CASSKSSYNSPLHF. For the CDR3, the DNA is TGTGCCAGCAGCAAGAGCTCCTATAATTCACCCCTCCACTTT. V gene TRBV7-2 combines with J gene TRBJ1-6, with unresolved D. CDR1 is SGHTA and CDR2 is FQGNSA in the germline V gene. This CDR3 spans 14 amino acids. Trimming cost V 5 bases and J 0 bases, with 5 bases left between them.

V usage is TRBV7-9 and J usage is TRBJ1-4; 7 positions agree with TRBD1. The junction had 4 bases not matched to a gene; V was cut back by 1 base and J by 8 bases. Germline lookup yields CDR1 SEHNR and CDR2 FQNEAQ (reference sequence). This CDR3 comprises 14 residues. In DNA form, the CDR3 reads TGTGCCAGCAGCTTAGGACAGGGAAGCGAAAAACTGTTTTTT. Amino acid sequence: CASSLGQGSEKLFF. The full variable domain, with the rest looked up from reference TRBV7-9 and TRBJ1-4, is DTGVSQNPRHKITKRGQNVTFRCDPISEHNRLYWYRQTLGQGPEFLTYFQNEAQLEKSRLLSDRFSAERPKGSFSTLEIQRTEQGDSAMYLCASSLGQGSEKLFFGSGTQLSVL.

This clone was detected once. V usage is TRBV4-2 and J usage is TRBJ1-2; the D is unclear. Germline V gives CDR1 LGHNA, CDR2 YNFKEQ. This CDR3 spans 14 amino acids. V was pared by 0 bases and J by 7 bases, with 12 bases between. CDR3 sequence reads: CASSQDPQFGGYTF. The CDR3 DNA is TGTGCCAGCAGCCAAGATCCACAGTTCGGTGGCTACACCTTC.

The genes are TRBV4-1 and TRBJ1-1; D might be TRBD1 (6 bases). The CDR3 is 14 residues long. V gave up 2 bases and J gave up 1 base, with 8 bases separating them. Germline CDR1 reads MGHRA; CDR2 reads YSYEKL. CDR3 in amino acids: CASSQPGQNTEAFF. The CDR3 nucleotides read TGCGCCAGCAGCCAACCGGGACAGAACACTGAAGCTTTCTTT.

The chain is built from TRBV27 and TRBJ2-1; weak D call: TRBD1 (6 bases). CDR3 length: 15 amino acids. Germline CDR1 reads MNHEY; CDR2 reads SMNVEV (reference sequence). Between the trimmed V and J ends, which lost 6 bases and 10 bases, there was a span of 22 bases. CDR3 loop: CASSSQGTFSSEQFF. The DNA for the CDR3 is TGTGCCAGCAGCTCACAGGGAACCTTTTCGAGCGAGCAGTTCTTC.

DNA of the CDR3: TGCAGCGTTGAAGCAGGACAGGGGACTCGGCCCTATGGCTACACCTTC. Translated: CSVEAGQGTRPYGYTF. The chain has TRBV29-1 and TRBJ1-2; 9 bases are a match to TRBD1. CDR1 SQVTM and CDR2 ANQGSEA come from the germline V gene. The CDR3 contains 16 residues. Germline trimming cut 1 base from V and 4 bases from J; bases unmatched to any gene: 10. Combining the CDR3 with reference TRBV29-1 and TRBJ1-2 gives the whole variable domain SAVISQKPSRDICQRGTSLTIQCQVDSQVTMMFWYRQQPGQSLTLIATANQGSEATYESGFVIDKFPISRPNLTFSTLTVSNMSPEDSSIYLCSVEAGQGTRPYGYTFGSGTRLTVV.

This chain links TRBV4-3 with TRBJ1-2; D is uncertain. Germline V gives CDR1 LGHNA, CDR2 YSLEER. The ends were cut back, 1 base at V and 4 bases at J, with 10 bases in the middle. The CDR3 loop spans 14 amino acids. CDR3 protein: CASSQAPGSYGYTF. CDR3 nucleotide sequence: TGCGCCAGCAGCCAAGCCCCAGGTTCCTATGGCTACACCTTC.

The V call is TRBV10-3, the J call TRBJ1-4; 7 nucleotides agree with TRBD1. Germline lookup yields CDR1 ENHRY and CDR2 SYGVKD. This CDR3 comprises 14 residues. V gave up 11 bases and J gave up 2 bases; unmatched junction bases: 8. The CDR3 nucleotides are TGTGCCGCGGGAACAGGGGCCACTAATGAAAAACTGTTTTTT. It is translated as CAAGTGATNEKLFF.

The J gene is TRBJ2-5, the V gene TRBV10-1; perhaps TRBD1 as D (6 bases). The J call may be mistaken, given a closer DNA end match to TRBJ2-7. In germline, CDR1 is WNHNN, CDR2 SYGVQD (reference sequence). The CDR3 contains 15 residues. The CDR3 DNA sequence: TGCGCCAGCAGTGACAACAGGGCCTTCTCCTACGAGCAGTACTTC. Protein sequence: CASSDNRAFSYEQYF.

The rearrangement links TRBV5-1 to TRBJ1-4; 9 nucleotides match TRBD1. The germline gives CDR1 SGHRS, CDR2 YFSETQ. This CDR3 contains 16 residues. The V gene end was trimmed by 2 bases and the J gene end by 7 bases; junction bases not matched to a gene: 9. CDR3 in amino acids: CASSFTLDRGGEKLFF. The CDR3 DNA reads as TGCGCCAGCAGCTTTACCTTGGACAGGGGCGGTGAAAAACTGTTTTTT.

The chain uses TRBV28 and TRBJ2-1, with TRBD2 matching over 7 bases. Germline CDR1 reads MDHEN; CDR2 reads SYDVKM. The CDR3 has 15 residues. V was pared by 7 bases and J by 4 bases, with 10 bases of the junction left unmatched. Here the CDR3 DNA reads TGTGCCAGCACCCTGGCGAGCGGGGTTTACAATGAGCAGTTCTTC. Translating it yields CASTLASGVYNEQFF. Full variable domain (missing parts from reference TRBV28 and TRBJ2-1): DVKVTQSSRYLVKRTGEKVFLECVQDMDHENMFWYRQDPGLGLRLIYFSYDVKMKEKGDIPEGYSVSREKKERFSLILESASTNQTSMYLCASTLASGVYNEQFFGPGTRLTVL.

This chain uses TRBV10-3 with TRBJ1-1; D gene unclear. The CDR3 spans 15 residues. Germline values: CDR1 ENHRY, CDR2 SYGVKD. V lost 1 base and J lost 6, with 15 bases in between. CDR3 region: CAISELSDPRAEAFF. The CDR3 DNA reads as TGTGCCATCAGTGAGTTAAGTGACCCGCGGGCTGAAGCTTTCTTT.

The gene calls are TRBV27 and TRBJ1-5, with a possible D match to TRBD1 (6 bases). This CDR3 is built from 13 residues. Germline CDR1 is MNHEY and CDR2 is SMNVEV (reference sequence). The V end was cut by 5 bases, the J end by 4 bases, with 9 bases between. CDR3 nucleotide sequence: TGTGCCAGCAGTCCGCAGGGGAATCAGCCCCAGCATTTT. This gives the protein CASSPQGNQPQHF.

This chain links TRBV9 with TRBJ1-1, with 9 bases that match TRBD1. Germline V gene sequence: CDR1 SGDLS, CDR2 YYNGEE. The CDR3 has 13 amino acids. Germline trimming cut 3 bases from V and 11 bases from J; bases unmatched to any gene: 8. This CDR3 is CASSATGGLSAFF. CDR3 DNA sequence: TGTGCCAGCAGCGCCACAGGGGGCTTGTCGGCTTTCTTT. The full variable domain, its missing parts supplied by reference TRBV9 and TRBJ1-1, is DSGVTQTPKHLITATGQRVTLRCSPRSGDLSVYWYQQSLDQGLQFLIQYYNGEERAKGNILERFSAQQFPDLHSELNLSSLELGDSALYFCASSATGGLSAFFGQGTRLTVV.